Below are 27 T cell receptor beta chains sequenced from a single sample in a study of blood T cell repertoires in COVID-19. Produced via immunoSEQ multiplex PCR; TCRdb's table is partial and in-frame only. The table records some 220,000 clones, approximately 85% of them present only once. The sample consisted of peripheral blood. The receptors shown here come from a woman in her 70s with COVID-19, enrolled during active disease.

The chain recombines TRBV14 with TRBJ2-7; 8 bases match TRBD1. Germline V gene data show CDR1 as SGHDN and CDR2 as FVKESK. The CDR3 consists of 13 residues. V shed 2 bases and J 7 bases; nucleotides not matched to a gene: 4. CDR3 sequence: CASSQQGADEQYF. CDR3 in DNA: TGTGCCAGCAGCCAACAGGGGGCGGATGAGCAGTACTTC.

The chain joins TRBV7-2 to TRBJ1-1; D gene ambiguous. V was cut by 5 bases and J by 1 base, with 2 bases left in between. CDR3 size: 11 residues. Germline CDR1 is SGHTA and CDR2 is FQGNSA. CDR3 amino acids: CASSRNTEAFF. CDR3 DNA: TGTGCCAGCAGCCGGAACACTGAAGCTTTCTTT.

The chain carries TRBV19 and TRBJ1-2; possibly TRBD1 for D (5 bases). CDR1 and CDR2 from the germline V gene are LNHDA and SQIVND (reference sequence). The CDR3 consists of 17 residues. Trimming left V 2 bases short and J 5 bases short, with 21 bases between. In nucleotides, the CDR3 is TGTGCCAGTAGTATACCCCCGAGGAGGGGTGGTTGGTATGGCTACACCTTC. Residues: CASSIPPRRGGWYGYTF.

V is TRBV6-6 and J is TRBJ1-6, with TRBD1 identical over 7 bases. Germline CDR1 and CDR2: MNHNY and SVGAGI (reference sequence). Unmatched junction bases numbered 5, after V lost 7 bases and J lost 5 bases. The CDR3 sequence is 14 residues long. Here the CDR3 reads CASTPGQDNSPLHF. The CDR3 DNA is TGTGCCAGCACCCCAGGACAGGATAATTCACCCCTCCACTTT.

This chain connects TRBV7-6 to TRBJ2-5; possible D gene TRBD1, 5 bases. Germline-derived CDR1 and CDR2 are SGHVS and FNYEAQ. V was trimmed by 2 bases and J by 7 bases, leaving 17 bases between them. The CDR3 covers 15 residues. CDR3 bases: TGTGCCAGCAGCTTAAGTCGACAGCAGATCGGGACCCAGTACTTC. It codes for CASSLSRQQIGTQYF.

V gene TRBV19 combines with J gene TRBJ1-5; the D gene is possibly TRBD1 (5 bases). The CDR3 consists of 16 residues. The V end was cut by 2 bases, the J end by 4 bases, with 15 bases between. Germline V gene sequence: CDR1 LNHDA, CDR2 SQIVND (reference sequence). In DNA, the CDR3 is TGTGCCAGTAGTATATCAGCGCAGGGCCCAAATCAGCCCCAGCATTTT. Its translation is CASSISAQGPNQPQHF.

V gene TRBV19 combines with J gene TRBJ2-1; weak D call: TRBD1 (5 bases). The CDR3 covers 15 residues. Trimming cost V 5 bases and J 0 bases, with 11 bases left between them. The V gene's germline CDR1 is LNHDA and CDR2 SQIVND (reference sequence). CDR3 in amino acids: CASSQGGNSYNEQFF. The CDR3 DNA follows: TGTGCCAGTAGTCAGGGCGGCAACTCCTACAATGAGCAGTTCTTC. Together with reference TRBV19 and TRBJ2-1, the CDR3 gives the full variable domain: DGGITQSPKYLFRKEGQNVTLSCEQNLNHDAMYWYRQDPGQGLRLIYYSQIVNDFQKGDIAEGYSVSREKKESFPLTVTSAQKNPTAFYLCASSQGGNSYNEQFFGPGTRLTVL.

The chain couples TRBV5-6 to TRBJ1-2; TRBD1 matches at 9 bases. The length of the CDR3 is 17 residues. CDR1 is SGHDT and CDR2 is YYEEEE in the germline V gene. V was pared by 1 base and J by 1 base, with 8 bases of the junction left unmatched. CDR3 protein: CASSLLGTGIDNYGYTF. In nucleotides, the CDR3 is TGTGCCAGCAGCTTGTTGGGGACAGGGATAGATAACTATGGCTACACCTTC.

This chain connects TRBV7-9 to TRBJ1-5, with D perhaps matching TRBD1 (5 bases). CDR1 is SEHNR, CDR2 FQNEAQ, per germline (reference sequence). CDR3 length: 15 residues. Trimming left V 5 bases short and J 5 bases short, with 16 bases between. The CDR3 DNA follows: TGTGCCAGCAGCCTAGAGGGCCAGGGTCATCAGCCCCAGCATTTT. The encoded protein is CASSLEGQGHQPQHF. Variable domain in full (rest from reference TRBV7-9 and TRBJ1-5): DTGVSQNPRHKITKRGQNVTFRCDPISEHNRLYWYRQTLGQGPEFLTYFQNEAQLEKSRLLSDRFSAERPKGSFSTLEIQRTEQGDSAMYLCASSLEGQGHQPQHFGDGTRLSIL.

The CDR3 here is CASSRGTGINEKLFF. CDR3 nucleotides: TGTGCCAGCAGCCGGGGGACAGGGATTAATGAAAAACTGTTTTTT. The chain links TRBV6-5 to TRBJ1-4; 9 bases align to TRBD1. Per the germline V gene, CDR1 is MNHEY and CDR2 is SVGAGI. Trimming cost V 6 bases and J 4 bases; bases outside gene matches: 6. This CDR3 region has 15 residues.

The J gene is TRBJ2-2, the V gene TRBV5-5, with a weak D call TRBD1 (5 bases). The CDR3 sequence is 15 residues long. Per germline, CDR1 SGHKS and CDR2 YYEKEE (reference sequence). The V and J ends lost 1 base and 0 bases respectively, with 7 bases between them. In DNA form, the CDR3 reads TGTGCCAGCAGCTTGAAAGGGGCGAACACCGGGGAGCTGTTTTTT. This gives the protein CASSLKGANTGELFF.

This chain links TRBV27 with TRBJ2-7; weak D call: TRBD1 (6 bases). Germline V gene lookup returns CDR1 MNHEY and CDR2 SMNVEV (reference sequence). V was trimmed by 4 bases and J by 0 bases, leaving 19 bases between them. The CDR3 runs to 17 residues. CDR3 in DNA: TGTGCCAGCAGTTCCACCTTTGGGACACTGGACTCCTACGAGCAGTACTTC. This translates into CASSSTFGTLDSYEQYF.

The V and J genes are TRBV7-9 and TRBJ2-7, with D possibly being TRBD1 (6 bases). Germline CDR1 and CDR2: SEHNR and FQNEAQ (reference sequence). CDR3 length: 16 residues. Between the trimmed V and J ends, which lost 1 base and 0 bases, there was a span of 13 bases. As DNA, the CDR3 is TGTGCCAGCAGCTTAGGGGGGCGTACAGTCTCCTACGAGCAGTACTTC. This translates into CASSLGGRTVSYEQYF.

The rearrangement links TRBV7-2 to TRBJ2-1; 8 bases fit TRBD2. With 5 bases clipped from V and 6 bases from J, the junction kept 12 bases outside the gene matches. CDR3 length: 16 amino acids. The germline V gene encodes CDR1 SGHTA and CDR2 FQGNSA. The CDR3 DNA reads TGTGCCAGCAGCCGTACTCCCGGGACTAGAGGCAATGAGCAGTTCTTC. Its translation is CASSRTPGTRGNEQFF.

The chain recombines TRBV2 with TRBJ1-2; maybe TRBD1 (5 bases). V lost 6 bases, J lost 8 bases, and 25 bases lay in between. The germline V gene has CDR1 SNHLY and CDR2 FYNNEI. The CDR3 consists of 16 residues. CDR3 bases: TGTGCCAGCAGCCGGGCCCTACAGGTCCCCCGGGAGGGCTACACCTTC. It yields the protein CASSRALQVPREGYTF.

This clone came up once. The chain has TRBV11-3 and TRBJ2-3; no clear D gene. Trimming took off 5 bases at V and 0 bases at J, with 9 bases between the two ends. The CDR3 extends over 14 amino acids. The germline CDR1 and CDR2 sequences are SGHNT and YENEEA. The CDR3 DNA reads TGTGCCAGCAGCCCGAGCTCTAGCACAGATACGCAGTATTTT. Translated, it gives CASSPSSSTDTQYF.

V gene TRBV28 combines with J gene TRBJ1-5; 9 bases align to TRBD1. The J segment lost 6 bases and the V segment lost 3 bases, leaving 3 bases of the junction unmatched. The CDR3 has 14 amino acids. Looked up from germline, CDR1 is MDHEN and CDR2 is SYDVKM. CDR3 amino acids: CASSLGQGGQPQHF. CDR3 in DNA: TGTGCCAGCAGTTTGGGACAGGGTGGTCAGCCCCAGCATTTT. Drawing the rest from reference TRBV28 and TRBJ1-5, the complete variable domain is DVKVTQSSRYLVKRTGEKVFLECVQDMDHENMFWYRQDPGLGLRLIYFSYDVKMKEKGDIPEGYSVSREKKERFSLILESASTNQTSMYLCASSLGQGGQPQHFGDGTRLSIL.

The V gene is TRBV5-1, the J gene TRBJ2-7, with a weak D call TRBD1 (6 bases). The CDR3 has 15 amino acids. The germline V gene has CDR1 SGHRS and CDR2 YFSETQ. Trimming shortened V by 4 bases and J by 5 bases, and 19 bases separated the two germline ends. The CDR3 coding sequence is TGCGCCAGCAGCCGGTCTGGGGCAGGGGACCACGAGCAGTACTTC. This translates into CASSRSGAGDHEQYF.

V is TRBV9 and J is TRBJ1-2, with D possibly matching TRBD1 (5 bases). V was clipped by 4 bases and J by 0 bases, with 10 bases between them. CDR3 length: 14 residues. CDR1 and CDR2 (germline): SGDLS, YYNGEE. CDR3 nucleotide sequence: TGTGCCAGCAGCCCAGGGCAAACTAACTATGGCTACACCTTC. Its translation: CASSPGQTNYGYTF.

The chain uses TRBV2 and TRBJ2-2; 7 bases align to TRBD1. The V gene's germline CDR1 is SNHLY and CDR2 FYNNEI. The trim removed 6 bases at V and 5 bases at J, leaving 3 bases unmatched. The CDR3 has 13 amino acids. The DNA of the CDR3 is TGTGCCAGCAGAGCCAGGGGGACCGGGGAGCTGTTTTTT. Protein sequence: CASRARGTGELFF.

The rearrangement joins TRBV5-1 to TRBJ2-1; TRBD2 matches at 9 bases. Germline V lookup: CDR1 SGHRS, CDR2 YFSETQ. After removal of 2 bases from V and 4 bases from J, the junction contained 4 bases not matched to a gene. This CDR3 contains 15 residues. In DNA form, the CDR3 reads TGCGCCAGCAGCTTAGCGGGGGGCCTTTACAATGAGCAGTTCTTC. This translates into CASSLAGGLYNEQFF.

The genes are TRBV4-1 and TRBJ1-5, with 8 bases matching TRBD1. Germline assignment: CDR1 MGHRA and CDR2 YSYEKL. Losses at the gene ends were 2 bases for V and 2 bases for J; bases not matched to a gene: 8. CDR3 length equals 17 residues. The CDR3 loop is CASSQLQGAWGNQPQHF. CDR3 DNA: TGCGCCAGCAGCCAATTGCAGGGGGCTTGGGGCAATCAGCCCCAGCATTTT.

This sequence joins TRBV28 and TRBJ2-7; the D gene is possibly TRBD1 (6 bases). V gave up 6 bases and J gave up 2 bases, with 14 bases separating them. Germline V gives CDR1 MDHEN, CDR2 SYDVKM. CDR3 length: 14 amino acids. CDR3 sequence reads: CASSPTGMAYEQYF. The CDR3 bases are TGTGCCAGCAGCCCAACAGGGATGGCCTACGAGCAGTACTTC.

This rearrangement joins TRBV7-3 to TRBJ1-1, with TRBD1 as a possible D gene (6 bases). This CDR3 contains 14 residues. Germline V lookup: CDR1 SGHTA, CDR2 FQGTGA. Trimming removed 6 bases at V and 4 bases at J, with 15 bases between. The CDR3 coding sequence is TGTGCCAGCAGTACCGGGGGGCGCAGCACTGAAGCTTTCTTT. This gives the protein CASSTGGRSTEAFF.

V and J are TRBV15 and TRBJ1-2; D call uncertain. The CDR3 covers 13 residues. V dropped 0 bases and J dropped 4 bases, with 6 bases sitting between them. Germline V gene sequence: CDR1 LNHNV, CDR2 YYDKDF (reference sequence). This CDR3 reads CATSRDLTYGYTF. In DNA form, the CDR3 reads TGTGCCACCAGCAGAGATCTAACCTATGGCTACACCTTC.

CDR3 region: CASSVEVLGNTIYF. The DNA of the CDR3 is TGTGCCAGCAGCGTCGAGGTCCTCGGAAACACCATATATTTT. The chain combines TRBV9 with TRBJ1-3; D not resolved. Germline loops: CDR1 SGDLS, CDR2 YYNGEE. This CDR3 is 14 amino acids long. V lost 2 bases and J 4 bases, leaving 10 bases between the germline ends.

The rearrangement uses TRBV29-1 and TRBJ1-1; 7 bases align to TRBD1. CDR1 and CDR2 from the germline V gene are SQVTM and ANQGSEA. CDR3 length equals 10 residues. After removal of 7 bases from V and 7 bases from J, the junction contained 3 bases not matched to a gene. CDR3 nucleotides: TGCAGCGGGGGGACAGATGAAGCTTTCTTT. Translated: CSGGTDEAFF. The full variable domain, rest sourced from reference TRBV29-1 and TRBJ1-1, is SAVISQKPSRDICQRGTSLTIQCQVDSQVTMMFWYRQQPGQSLTLIATANQGSEATYESGFVIDKFPISRPNLTFSTLTVSNMSPEDSSIYLCSGGTDEAFFGQGTRLTVV.